Shown below are 26 T cell receptor beta chains from a single sample sequenced in a study of persistence of HIV-infected CD4 T cells. Antigens for these TCRs are unknown. Cells were stimulated nonspecifically with anti-CD3/anti-CD28 magnetic beads. Responding CD4+ T cells were sorted by upregulation of both CD40 ligand and CD69. The immunoSEQ assay was version 4, run in survey mode. The protocol was immunoSEQ multiplex PCR, while the TCRdb copy is restricted to in-frame clones and leaves out a portion. The table lists 35,000 to 40,000 clones, approximately 86% of them singletons. The specimen comprised CD4+ T cells sorted from PBMCs after 18-hour stimulation, sampled from a patient who received antiretroviral therapy. The receptors come from an adult man with HIV who was CMV-seropositive.

Only one count was recorded for this clone. The chain links TRBV4-2 to TRBJ1-4; 8 bases match TRBD1. V was pared by 5 bases and J by 7 bases, with 9 bases of the junction left unmatched. The CDR3 is 15 residues long. Germline V CDR1 and CDR2: LGHNA, YNFKEQ. In nucleotides, the CDR3 is TGTGCCAGCAGCACCCAGGGGGCGGGTACTGAAAAACTGTTTTTT. Encoded protein: CASSTQGAGTEKLFF.

This chain joins TRBV7-2 and TRBJ2-2; 10 bases line up with TRBD2. Germline V gene lookup returns CDR1 SGHTA and CDR2 FQGNSA. This CDR3 comprises 14 residues. Losses at the gene ends were 9 bases for V and 7 bases for J; bases not matched to a gene: 8. The CDR3 loop reads CASLAGGRGGELFF. The CDR3 nucleotides read TGTGCCAGTTTAGCGGGAGGCCGTGGCGGGGAGCTGTTTTTT.

The rearrangement joins TRBV5-1 to TRBJ2-1; the match to TRBD1 covers 7 bases. Germline CDR1 and CDR2: SGHRS and YFSETQ. The CDR3 consists of 15 residues. Trimming removed 0 bases from V and 7 bases from J; junction bases left unmatched: 7. CDR3 loop: CASSLAKTGLNEQFF. The CDR3, as DNA: TGCGCCAGCAGCTTGGCGAAGACAGGGTTGAATGAGCAGTTCTTC.

The chain joins TRBV10-3 to TRBJ1-1; D is unresolved. Trimming shortened V by 0 bases and J by 12 bases, and 8 bases separated the two germline ends. In germline, CDR1 is ENHRY, CDR2 SYGVKD. The CDR3 loop spans 11 amino acids. CDR3 DNA: TGTGCCATCAGTGAGTCAAAGGCGACTTTCTTT. It yields the protein CAISESKATFF.

The rearrangement joins TRBV25-1 to TRBJ1-1, with D possibly being TRBD1 (5 bases). The germline V gene encodes CDR1 MGHDK and CDR2 SYGVNS. This CDR3 spans 12 amino acids. V dropped 0 bases and J dropped 11 bases, with 10 bases sitting between them. The CDR3 sequence: CASSEYGAGAFF. The DNA of the CDR3 is TGTGCCAGCAGTGAATACGGGGCCGGGGCTTTCTTT.

J is TRBJ2-6 and V is TRBV19; D perhaps matches TRBD1 (5 bases). The CDR3 is made up of 16 amino acids. Trimming took 6 bases from V and 0 from J, leaving 12 bases between them. Germline CDR1 reads LNHDA; CDR2 reads SQIVND (reference sequence). CDR3 loop: CASSLRQSSGANVLTF. The DNA of the CDR3 is TGTGCCAGTAGCCTACGACAGAGCTCTGGGGCCAACGTCCTGACTTTC.

J is TRBJ1-3 and V is TRBV19; D not resolved. Trimming took 4 bases from V and 3 from J, leaving 4 bases between them. CDR3 size: 12 residues. Germline V gene data show CDR1 as LNHDA and CDR2 as SQIVND (reference sequence). The CDR3 loop reads CASSSVGNTIYF. As DNA, the CDR3 is TGTGCCAGTAGTAGCGTTGGAAACACCATATATTTT.

The genes are TRBV5-5 and TRBJ2-1; a possible D gene is TRBD2 (6 bases). Germline V gene sequence: CDR1 SGHKS, CDR2 YYEKEE (reference sequence). Trimming pared 4 bases from V and 6 bases from J, leaving 20 bases between. The CDR3 contains 16 residues. CDR3 loop: CASSVRTGLYSNEQFF. The CDR3 coding sequence is TGTGCCAGCAGCGTGCGGACGGGACTGTATTCCAATGAGCAGTTCTTC.

In this sample, this clone turned up once. The V gene is TRBV29-1, the J gene TRBJ2-7, with a tentative D call TRBD2 (6 bases). The CDR3 consists of 15 residues. Per the germline V gene, CDR1 is SQVTM and CDR2 is ANQGSEA. Trimming cost V 4 bases and J 0 bases, with 16 bases left between them. The CDR3 DNA follows: TGCAGCGTTGCATTACCTGCGGGACGCTCCTACGAGCAGTACTTC. Protein product: CSVALPAGRSYEQYF.

The chain couples TRBV19 to TRBJ2-1; tentative D call: TRBD2 (6 bases). The CDR3 consists of 16 residues. Germline CDR1 reads LNHDA; CDR2 reads SQIVND (reference sequence). Between the trimmed V and J ends, which lost 5 bases and 0 bases, there was a span of 14 bases. The CDR3 DNA sequence: TGTGCCAGTAGTTCGGGAGCCGGGAACTCCTACAATGAGCAGTTCTTC. Protein product: CASSSGAGNSYNEQFF.

The V gene is TRBV7-3, the J gene TRBJ2-6; possibly TRBD2 for D (7 bases). Germline loops: CDR1 SGHTA, CDR2 FQGTGA. The CDR3 is 16 amino acids. The V end was cut by 1 base, the J end by 4 bases, with 11 bases between. The CDR3 region is CASSLIAGAGANVLTF. The CDR3 DNA follows: TGTGCCAGCAGCTTAATCGCGGGGGCAGGGGCCAACGTCCTGACTTTC.

The gene calls are TRBV9 and TRBJ1-1; D gene ambiguous. Trimming took 3 bases from V and 5 from J, leaving 14 bases between them. The CDR3 length is 14 residues. From germline, CDR1 is SGDLS and CDR2 YYNGEE. CDR3 region: CASSARPGETEAFF. The CDR3, as DNA: TGTGCCAGCAGCGCCAGGCCTGGGGAGACTGAAGCTTTCTTT. Filled out from reference TRBV9 and TRBJ1-1, the complete variable domain reads DSGVTQTPKHLITATGQRVTLRCSPRSGDLSVYWYQQSLDQGLQFLIQYYNGEERAKGNILERFSAQQFPDLHSELNLSSLELGDSALYFCASSARPGETEAFFGQGTRLTVV.

The CDR3 coding sequence is TGTGCCAGCAGTGCAGACAGATATCAGCCCCAGCATTTT. Amino acids: CASSADRYQPQHF. V is TRBV6-2 or TRBV6-3 and J is TRBJ1-5, with D possibly TRBD1 on 5 matching bases. This CDR3 has 13 amino acids. Trimming shortened V by 5 bases and J by 5 bases, and 10 bases separated the two germline ends. Germline V CDR1 and CDR2: MNHEY, SVGEGT.

The chain links TRBV14 to TRBJ2-3, with unresolved D. This CDR3 comprises 17 residues. The germline V and J ends were trimmed by 5 bases and 2 bases, with 20 bases remaining between them. Germline CDR1 is SGHDN and CDR2 is FVKESK. In nucleotides, the CDR3 is TGTGCCAGCAGCTTGAGGCCCAAAGCAACCTACACAGATACGCAGTATTTT. Its translation: CASSLRPKATYTDTQYF.

The chain joins TRBV15 to TRBJ2-1; 11 bases align to TRBD2. V was clipped by 1 base and J by 0 bases; unmatched bases: 2. The CDR3 length is 17 residues. From germline, CDR1 is LNHNV and CDR2 YYDKDF (reference sequence). Here the CDR3 DNA reads TGTGCCACCAGCAGAGGGACTAGCGGGCACTCCTACAATGAGCAGTTCTTC. Translation gives CATSRGTSGHSYNEQFF.

This chain connects TRBV12-5 to TRBJ2-1; TRBD1 agrees at 7 bases. V was clipped by 5 bases and J by 5 bases; unmatched bases: 9. Germline V gives CDR1 LGHNT, CDR2 FRNRAP. This CDR3 is built from 15 residues. Here the CDR3 reads CASGPGGYGHNEQFF. The CDR3 DNA is TGTGCTAGTGGTCCAGGGGGTTACGGGCACAATGAGCAGTTCTTC.

V usage is TRBV18 and J usage is TRBJ1-6; the D is unclear. From germline, CDR1 is KGHSH and CDR2 LQKENI. The V gene lost 2 bases and the J gene lost 10 bases, with 12 bases spanning the gap. The length of the CDR3 is 14 residues. CDR3 nucleotides: TGTGCCAGCTCACCATCCGGACGGAACTCACCCCTCCACTTT. As protein: CASSPSGRNSPLHF.

V and J are TRBV6-2 or TRBV6-3 and TRBJ2-2; possibly TRBD1 for D (6 bases). This CDR3 contains 16 residues. With 5 bases removed from V and 2 bases from J, the gap between germline ends came to 15 bases. CDR1 and CDR2 (germline): MNHEY, SVGEGT. The CDR3 DNA reads as TGTGCCAGCAGTAGGGGGAGAGGAATAAACACCGGGGAGCTGTTTTTT. Encoded protein: CASSRGRGINTGELFF.

The chain combines TRBV6-2 or TRBV6-3 with TRBJ1-3; tentatively, D is TRBD1 (5 bases). CDR1 MNHEY and CDR2 SVGEGT come from the germline V gene. The ends were cut back, 0 bases at V and 3 bases at J, with 9 bases in the middle. The CDR3 covers 15 residues. The CDR3 sequence: CASSYSPGSGNTIYF. In DNA, the CDR3 is TGTGCCAGCAGTTACTCGCCAGGGAGTGGAAACACCATATATTTT.

V is TRBV18 and J is TRBJ1-1, with a possible D match to TRBD1 (5 bases). The V gene lost 2 bases and the J gene lost 11 bases, with 18 bases spanning the gap. The germline V gene encodes CDR1 KGHSH and CDR2 LQKENI. CDR3 length: 14 amino acids. In DNA, the CDR3 is TGTGCCAGCTCACCAGCTCGGACATCCTCGCAGGCTTTCTTT. Protein: CASSPARTSSQAFF.

The CDR3 protein is CASSQAGHLSGANVLTF. The CDR3 DNA reads as TGTGCCAGCAGCCAAGCGGGACACCTCTCTGGGGCCAACGTCCTGACTTTC. The J gene is TRBJ2-6, the V gene TRBV3-1 (or the pseudogene TRBV3-2), with TRBD1 as a possible D gene (6 bases). This CDR3 comprises 17 residues. Germline V CDR1 and CDR2: LGHDT, YNNKEL (reference sequence). The ends were cut back, 1 base at V and 0 bases at J, with 10 bases in the middle.

The count of this clone is one. This chain joins TRBV4-1 and TRBJ2-3, with 7 bases aligning to TRBD1. Trimming removed 0 bases from V and 0 bases from J; junction bases left unmatched: 6. Germline V gives CDR1 MGHRA, CDR2 YSYEKL. The CDR3 length is 17 residues. The CDR3 spells CASSQDRGGYSTDTQYF. The CDR3 DNA sequence: TGCGCCAGCAGCCAAGATCGAGGGGGCTACAGCACAGATACGCAGTATTTT.

V gene TRBV28 combines with J gene TRBJ1-1, with D tentatively TRBD1 (6 bases). The CDR3 runs 13 residues. V was trimmed by 7 bases and J by 1 base, leaving 10 bases between them. Germline CDR1 reads MDHEN; CDR2 reads SYDVKM. The CDR3 spells CASKRGPNTEAFF. The CDR3 coding sequence is TGTGCCAGCAAACGGGGGCCGAACACTGAAGCTTTCTTT.

Only one count was recorded for this clone. The genes are TRBV3-1 (or the pseudogene TRBV3-2) and TRBJ2-1; D might be TRBD1 or TRBD2, each matching 5 bases. Trimming cost V 0 bases and J 9 bases, with 15 bases left between them. From germline, CDR1 is LGHDT and CDR2 YNNKEL (reference sequence). The CDR3 contains 15 residues. CDR3 protein: CASSQDTGSRGEQFF. DNA for the CDR3: TGTGCCAGCAGCCAAGATACGGGGAGTAGGGGTGAGCAGTTCTTC.

Only one count was recorded for this clone. V gene TRBV30 combines with J gene TRBJ2-2; weak D call: TRBD2 (5 bases). Germline CDR1 and CDR2: GTSNPN and SVGIG (reference sequence). CDR3 size: 16 residues. Trimming removed 0 bases at V and 6 bases at J, with 17 bases between. The CDR3, as DNA: TGTGCCTGGAGTGTAGGGCAGCCTCACGGGGCCGGGGAGCTGTTTTTT. This sequence encodes CAWSVGQPHGAGELFF.

The V gene is TRBV3-1 (or the pseudogene TRBV3-2), the J gene TRBJ1-2; D gene ambiguous. The V and J ends lost 1 base and 4 bases respectively, with 4 bases between them. Germline V gene lookup returns CDR1 LGHDT and CDR2 YNNKEL (reference sequence). CDR3 length equals 12 residues. CDR3: CASSQVPYGYTF. CDR3 in DNA: TGTGCCAGCAGCCAAGTGCCCTATGGCTACACCTTC.